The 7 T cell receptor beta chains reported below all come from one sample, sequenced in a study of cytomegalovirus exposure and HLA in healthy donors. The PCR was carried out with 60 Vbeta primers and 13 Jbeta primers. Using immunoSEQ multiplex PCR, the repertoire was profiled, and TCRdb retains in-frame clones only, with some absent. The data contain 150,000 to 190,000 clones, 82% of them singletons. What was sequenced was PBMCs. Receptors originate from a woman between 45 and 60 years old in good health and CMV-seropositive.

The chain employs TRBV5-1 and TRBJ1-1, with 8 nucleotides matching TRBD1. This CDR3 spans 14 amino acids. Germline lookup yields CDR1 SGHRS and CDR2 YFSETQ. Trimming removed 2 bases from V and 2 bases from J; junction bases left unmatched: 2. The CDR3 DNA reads TGCGCCAGCAGCTTCGGACAGGGAAACACTGAAGCTTTCTTT. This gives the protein CASSFGQGNTEAFF.

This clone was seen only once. The CDR3 bases are TGTGCCATACGGACATTGATAGCCGGGGAGCTGTTTTTT. This sequence encodes CAIRTLIAGELFF. J is TRBJ2-2 and V is TRBV7-8; D possibly corresponds to TRBD1 (5 bases). Germline V lookup: CDR1 SGHVS, CDR2 FQNEAQ. Trimming shortened V by 10 bases and J by 6 bases, and 15 bases separated the two germline ends. The CDR3 consists of 13 residues. Full variable domain (missing parts from reference TRBV7-8 and TRBJ2-2): GAGVSQSPRYKVAKRGQDVALRCDPISGHVSLFWYQQALGQGPEFLTYFQNEAQLDKSGLPSDRFFAERPEGSVSTLKIQRTQQEDSAVYLCAIRTLIAGELFFGEGSRLTVL.

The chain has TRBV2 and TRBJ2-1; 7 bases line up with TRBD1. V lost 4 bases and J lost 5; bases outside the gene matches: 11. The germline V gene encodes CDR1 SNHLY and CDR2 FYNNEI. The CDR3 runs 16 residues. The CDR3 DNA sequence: TGTGCCAGCAGTGCCTACCTTGGGACAGCTAACAATGAGCAGTTCTTC. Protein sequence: CASSAYLGTANNEQFF.

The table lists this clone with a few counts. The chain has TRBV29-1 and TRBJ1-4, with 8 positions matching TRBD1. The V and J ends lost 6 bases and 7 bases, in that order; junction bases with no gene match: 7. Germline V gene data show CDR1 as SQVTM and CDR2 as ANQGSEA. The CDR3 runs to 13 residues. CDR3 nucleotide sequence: TGCAGCGTAGGACAGGGCAGTGGTGAAAAACTGTTTTTT. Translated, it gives CSVGQGSGEKLFF. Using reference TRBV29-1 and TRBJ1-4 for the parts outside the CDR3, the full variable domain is SAVISQKPSRDICQRGTSLTIQCQVDSQVTMMFWYRQQPGQSLTLIATANQGSEATYESGFVIDKFPISRPNLTFSTLTVSNMSPEDSSIYLCSVGQGSGEKLFFGSGTQLSVL.

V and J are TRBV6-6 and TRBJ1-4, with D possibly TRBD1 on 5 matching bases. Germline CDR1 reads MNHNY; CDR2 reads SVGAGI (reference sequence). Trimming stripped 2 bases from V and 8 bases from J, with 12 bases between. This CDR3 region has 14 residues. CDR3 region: CASSYPGGEEKLFF. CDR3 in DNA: TGTGCCAGCAGTTACCCAGGAGGGGAGGAAAAACTGTTTTTT.

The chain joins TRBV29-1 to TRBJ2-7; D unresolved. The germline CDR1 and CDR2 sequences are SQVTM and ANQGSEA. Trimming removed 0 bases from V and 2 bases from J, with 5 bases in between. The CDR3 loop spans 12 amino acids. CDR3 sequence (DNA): TGCAGCGTTGAAGATAGCCCCTACGAGCAGTACTTC. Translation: CSVEDSPYEQYF.

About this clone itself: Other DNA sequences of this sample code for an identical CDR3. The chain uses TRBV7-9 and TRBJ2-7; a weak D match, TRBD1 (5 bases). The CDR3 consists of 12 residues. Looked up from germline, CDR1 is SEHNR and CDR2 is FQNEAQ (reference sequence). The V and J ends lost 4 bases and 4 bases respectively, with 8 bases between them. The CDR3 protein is CASSSQGYEQYF. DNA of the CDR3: TGTGCCAGCAGCTCCCAGGGATACGAGCAGTACTTC. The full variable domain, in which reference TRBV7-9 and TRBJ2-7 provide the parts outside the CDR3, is DTGVSQNPRHKITKRGQNVTFRCDPISEHNRLYWYRQTLGQGPEFLTYFQNEAQLEKSRLLSDRFSAERPKGSFSTLEIQRTEQGDSAMYLCASSSQGYEQYFGPGTRLTVT.